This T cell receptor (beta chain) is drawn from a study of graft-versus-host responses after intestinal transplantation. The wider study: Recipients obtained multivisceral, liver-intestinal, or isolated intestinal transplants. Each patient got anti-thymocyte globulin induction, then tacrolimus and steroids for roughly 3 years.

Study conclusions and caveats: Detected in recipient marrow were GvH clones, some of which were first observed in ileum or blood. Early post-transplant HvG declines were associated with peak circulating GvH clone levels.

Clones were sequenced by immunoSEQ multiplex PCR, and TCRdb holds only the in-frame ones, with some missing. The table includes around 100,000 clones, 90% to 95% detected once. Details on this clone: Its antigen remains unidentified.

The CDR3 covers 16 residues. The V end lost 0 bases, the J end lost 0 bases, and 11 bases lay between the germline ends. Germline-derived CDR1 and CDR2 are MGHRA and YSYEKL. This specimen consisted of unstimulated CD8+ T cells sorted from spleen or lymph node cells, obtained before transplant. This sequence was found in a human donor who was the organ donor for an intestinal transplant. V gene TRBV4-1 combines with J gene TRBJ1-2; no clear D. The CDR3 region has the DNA TGCGCCAGCAGCCAAGAAGGGCAGGCAGCTAACTATGGCTACACCTTC. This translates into CASSQEGQAANYGYTF.